This TCR beta chain was obtained from a study of blood T cell repertoires in COVID-19. Per germline, CDR1 MNHEY and CDR2 SMNVEV (reference sequence). The CDR3 contains 14 residues. Trimming removed 2 bases from V and 2 bases from J; junction bases left unmatched: 1. In the original processing: Amplification with reference gene primers provided the estimates of nucleated cell counts. Assay used: immunoSEQ multiplex PCR; TCRdb lists only in-frame clones, some missing. That table furnishes V, J and clone size, whereas the DNA furnished D and trimming. The sample consists of about 150,000 clones, around 80% of them appearing once.

This rearrangement joins TRBV27 to TRBJ2-3; 7 bases line up with TRBD2. The sequence derives from a man aged 55 to 69 with acute or convalescent COVID-19. The sequenced sample consisted of peripheral blood. This chain's CDR3 is CASSLSGNTDTQYF. CDR3 bases: TGTGCCAGCAGTTTAAGCGGGAACACAGATACGCAGTATTTT.